The rows below give T cell receptor beta chains drawn from one sample of a study of control samples from healthy donors and cancer patients. Assay used: immunoSEQ multiplex PCR; TCRdb lists only in-frame clones, some missing. The sample holds 150,000 or so clones, 80% to 95% seen once. Sample: blood. All receptors derive from a man aged 18 to 29 in good health. CDR3s include the opening cysteine and the closing phenylalanine or tryptophan. The D gene is left open where the match is weak. Rows give clone size only sometimes, using once, few, many, or a class for an expanded clone.

J gene: TRBJ2-3; D gene: NA; clone size: once; V gene: TRBV5-1; CDR3 DNA: TGCGCCAGCAGCTTGGGCCTCACAGATACGCAGTATTTT; CDR3 protein: CASSLGLTDTQYF
J gene: TRBJ1-1; D gene: NA; clone size: NA; V gene: TRBV28; CDR3 DNA: TGTGCCAGCAGTTTTGGGGGGCCCGGGAGGTACACTGAAGCTTTCTTT; CDR3 protein: CASSFGGPGRYTEAFF
J gene: TRBJ1-3; D gene: NA; clone size: NA; V gene: TRBV4-2; CDR3 DNA: TGTGCCAGCAGCCAAGATAGGACAACGTTCTCTGGAAACACCATATATTTT; CDR3 protein: CASSQDRTTFSGNTIYF
J gene: TRBJ1-5; D gene: NA; clone size: once; V gene: TRBV2; CDR3 DNA: TGTGCCAGCAGTGGTGTGGCAATCCGAACAAATCAGCCCCAGCATTTT; CDR3 protein: CASSGVAIRTNQPQHF
J gene: TRBJ2-1; D gene: TRBD2; clone size: NA; V gene: TRBV4-2; CDR3 DNA: TGTGCCAGCAGCCAGGGAGGGTTGGATGAGCAGTTCTTC; CDR3 protein: CASSQGGLDEQFF
J gene: TRBJ1-2; D gene: NA; clone size: NA; V gene: TRBV4-3; CDR3 DNA: TGCGCCAGCAGCCAAGATCTTCGGTTCTGGGCCTATGGCTACACCTTC; CDR3 protein: CASSQDLRFWAYGYTF
J gene: TRBJ2-3; D gene: NA; clone size: NA; V gene: TRBV5-1; CDR3 DNA: TGCGCCAGCAGCTTGGTTGACAGCGGCACAGATACGCAGTATTTT; CDR3 protein: CASSLVDSGTDTQYF
J gene: TRBJ1-1; D gene: NA; clone size: once; V gene: TRBV27; CDR3 DNA: TGTGCCAGCGAACCGACAGGTTCGAACACTGAAGCTTTCTTT; CDR3 protein: CASEPTGSNTEAFF
J gene: TRBJ2-7; D gene: NA; clone size: once; V gene: TRBV7-8; CDR3 DNA: TGTGCCAGCAGCTCGGGACCCCCGGGGGAGCAGTACTTC; CDR3 protein: CASSSGPPGEQYF
J gene: TRBJ1-3; D gene: NA; clone size: NA; V gene: TRBV5-1; CDR3 DNA: TGCGCCAGCAGCTTGACGCAGGGAGCTGGAAACACCATATATTTT; CDR3 protein: CASSLTQGAGNTIYF
J gene: TRBJ2-2; D gene: NA; clone size: NA; V gene: TRBV5-1; CDR3 DNA: TGCGCCAGCAGCTTGTTTGTCGGGACAACGAACACCGGGGAGCTGTTTTTT; CDR3 protein: CASSLFVGTTNTGELFF
J gene: TRBJ1-1; D gene: NA; clone size: NA; V gene: TRBV11-2; CDR3 DNA: TGTGCCAGCAGCTCAGGACGAGGGGACACTGAAGCTTTCTTT; CDR3 protein: CASSSGRGDTEAFF
J gene: TRBJ2-1; D gene: TRBD2; clone size: NA; V gene: TRBV5-1; CDR3 DNA: TGCGCCAGCAGCTTGTCGGGGGGGTATTACAATGAGCAGTTCTTC; CDR3 protein: CASSLSGGYYNEQFF
J gene: TRBJ2-7; D gene: NA; clone size: NA; V gene: TRBV6-6; CDR3 DNA: TGTGCCAGCAGCCCTAGGGGCGGCCTGACATCCTACGAGCAGTACTTC; CDR3 protein: CASSPRGGLTSYEQYF
J gene: TRBJ2-1; D gene: TRBD2; clone size: NA; V gene: TRBV30; CDR3 DNA: TGTGCCTGGAGTGAAGGACTAGCCTCCCATGAGCAGTTCTTC; CDR3 protein: CAWSEGLASHEQFF
J gene: TRBJ1-1; D gene: NA; clone size: NA; V gene: TRBV19; CDR3 DNA: TGTGCCAGTAGTATTAGTAATGGGCCGGGGGTAGTTGCAGCTTTCTTT; CDR3 protein: CASSISNGPGVVAAFF
J gene: TRBJ1-3; D gene: NA; clone size: NA; V gene: TRBV9; CDR3 DNA: TGTGCCAGCAGCGTAGACGCAGGGGTAGGAAACACCATATATTTT; CDR3 protein: CASSVDAGVGNTIYF
J gene: TRBJ1-2; D gene: NA; clone size: NA; V gene: TRBV19; CDR3 DNA: TGTGCCAGTACTGACCCCGGGACAAATGCTAACTATGGCTACACCTTC; CDR3 protein: CASTDPGTNANYGYTF
J gene: TRBJ1-2; D gene: NA; clone size: NA; V gene: TRBV12-3/TRBV12-4; CDR3 DNA: TGTGCCAGCAGCCCTTTTCTAGGGGACGGCTACACCTTC; CDR3 protein: CASSPFLGDGYTF
J gene: TRBJ2-6; D gene: NA; clone size: few; V gene: TRBV5-6; CDR3 DNA: TGTGCCAGCAGCTTGGTTCGAGGCGCCAACGTCCTGACTTTC; CDR3 protein: CASSLVRGANVLTF
J gene: TRBJ1-3; D gene: NA; clone size: NA; V gene: TRBV11-2; CDR3 DNA: TGTGCCAGCAGCTTAAAATTCTCTGGAAACACCATATATTTT; CDR3 protein: CASSLKFSGNTIYF
J gene: TRBJ1-1; D gene: NA; clone size: NA; V gene: TRBV18; CDR3 DNA: TGTGCCAGCTCACAAAGTGGAGACACTGAAGCTTTCTTT; CDR3 protein: CASSQSGDTEAFF
J gene: TRBJ1-1; D gene: NA; clone size: few; V gene: TRBV7-9; CDR3 DNA: TGTGCCAGCGCAGGGGACACTGAAGCTTTCTTT; CDR3 protein: CASAGDTEAFF
J gene: TRBJ2-7; D gene: TRBD2; clone size: NA; V gene: TRBV19; CDR3 DNA: TGTGCCAGTTCTGGCCAGCGGGGCTACGAGCAGTACTTC; CDR3 protein: CASSGQRGYEQYF
J gene: TRBJ1-1; D gene: NA; clone size: once; V gene: TRBV5-4; CDR3 DNA: TGTGCCAGCAGCTCGGAGGGCGGACGGCGTTACGCTTTCTTT; CDR3 protein: CASSSEGGRRYAFF
J gene: TRBJ2-1; D gene: NA; clone size: NA; V gene: TRBV6-5; CDR3 DNA: TGTGCCAGCAGTCCCGGAGTTGTTGAGCAGTTCTTC; CDR3 protein: CASSPGVVEQFF
J gene: TRBJ2-7; D gene: NA; clone size: once; V gene: TRBV13; CDR3 DNA: TGTGCCAGCAGCTCGAGGGGTCACGAGCAGTACTTC; CDR3 protein: CASSSRGHEQYF
J gene: TRBJ2-1; D gene: NA; clone size: NA; V gene: TRBV7-9; CDR3 DNA: TGTGCCAGCAGCTACTACCTTAGGCAGGGTATGGTCAATGAGCAGTTCTTC; CDR3 protein: CASSYYLRQGMVNEQFF
J gene: TRBJ1-2; D gene: NA; clone size: once; V gene: TRBV4-1; CDR3 DNA: TGCGCCAGCAGCCAAGAACCAGGACGGTATGGCTACACCTTC; CDR3 protein: CASSQEPGRYGYTF
J gene: TRBJ1-3; D gene: NA; clone size: NA; V gene: TRBV10-3; CDR3 DNA: TGTGCCATCGGTTCCAACACCATATATTTT; CDR3 protein: CAIGSNTIYF
J gene: TRBJ1-1; D gene: TRBD1; clone size: NA; V gene: TRBV7-6; CDR3 DNA: TGTGCCAGCAGCGCGCGACAGGGGGGTCCCACTGAAGCTTTCTTT; CDR3 protein: CASSARQGGPTEAFF
J gene: TRBJ2-5; D gene: TRBD2; clone size: NA; V gene: TRBV5-4; CDR3 DNA: TGTGCCAGCAGCCCGAGACTAGCGGGAGGCAGGGAGACCCAGTACTTC; CDR3 protein: CASSPRLAGGRETQYF
J gene: TRBJ2-2; D gene: NA; clone size: once; V gene: TRBV19; CDR3 DNA: TGTGCCAGTAGTAGCCGGGGAGATACCGGGGAGCTGTTTTTT; CDR3 protein: CASSSRGDTGELFF
J gene: TRBJ1-6; D gene: NA; clone size: NA; V gene: TRBV6-4; CDR3 DNA: TGTGCCAGCAGTTTGACGGACTATAATTCACCCCTCCACTTT; CDR3 protein: CASSLTDYNSPLHF
J gene: TRBJ1-1; D gene: NA; clone size: NA; V gene: TRBV28; CDR3 DNA: TGTGCCAGCAGTTCATCAGTGAACACTGAAGCTTTCTTT; CDR3 protein: CASSSSVNTEAFF
J gene: TRBJ2-7; D gene: TRBD1; clone size: NA; V gene: TRBV15; CDR3 DNA: TGTGCCACCAGCCTTCGGACAGGGGGGTACGAGCAGTACTTC; CDR3 protein: CATSLRTGGYEQYF
J gene: TRBJ1-1; D gene: TRBD1; clone size: NA; V gene: TRBV29-1; CDR3 DNA: TGCAGCGTTGAAGTGGCAGGGGGCGAGGTTTTCACTGAAGCTTTCTTT; CDR3 protein: CSVEVAGGEVFTEAFF
J gene: TRBJ1-4; D gene: NA; clone size: once; V gene: TRBV28; CDR3 DNA: TGTGCCAGCAGTTGGGGCAGGGAGGAGGTAAAACTGTTTTTT; CDR3 protein: CASSWGREEVKLFF
J gene: TRBJ1-5; D gene: NA; clone size: NA; V gene: TRBV30; CDR3 DNA: TGTGCCTGGAGTAGCGGGGGCTTCCAGCCCCAGCATTTT; CDR3 protein: CAWSSGGFQPQHF
J gene: TRBJ1-2; D gene: NA; clone size: NA; V gene: TRBV24-1; CDR3 DNA: TGTGCCACCAGCCCCGGACACCTCCCTTATGGCTACACCTTC; CDR3 protein: CATSPGHLPYGYTF
J gene: TRBJ2-3; D gene: NA; clone size: NA; V gene: TRBV19; CDR3 DNA: TGTGCCAGTAGTATGGTAGCATCGGATACGCAGTATTTT; CDR3 protein: CASSMVASDTQYF
J gene: TRBJ2-1; D gene: TRBD2; clone size: NA; V gene: TRBV4-2; CDR3 DNA: TGTGCCAGCAGCCAAGGTGAACCTACTAGCGGGAGGGGGAATGAGCAGTTCTTC; CDR3 protein: CASSQGEPTSGRGNEQFF
J gene: TRBJ2-3; D gene: NA; clone size: NA; V gene: TRBV29-1; CDR3 DNA: TGCAGCGTTTACTTGGACAAACGGAATACGCAGTATTTT; CDR3 protein: CSVYLDKRNTQYF
J gene: TRBJ2-1; D gene: TRBD2; clone size: NA; V gene: TRBV2; CDR3 DNA: TGTGCCAGCAGTGATGTCGGGGGAGGGCCCAATGAGCAGTTCTTC; CDR3 protein: CASSDVGGGPNEQFF
J gene: TRBJ2-1; D gene: NA; clone size: NA; V gene: TRBV9; CDR3 DNA: TGTGCCAGCAGCGTAACCCAGCAGCACAATGAGCAGTTCTTC; CDR3 protein: CASSVTQQHNEQFF
J gene: TRBJ1-2; D gene: TRBD1; clone size: NA; V gene: TRBV2; CDR3 DNA: TGTGCCAGCAGTTCTCCCTTTGCCGGGACAGCCTATGGCTACACCTTC; CDR3 protein: CASSSPFAGTAYGYTF
J gene: TRBJ2-2; D gene: TRBD2; clone size: NA; V gene: TRBV7-8; CDR3 DNA: TGTGCCAGCAGCTCCTCCGCGGGGGGGCGTACCGGGGAGCTGTTTTTT; CDR3 protein: CASSSSAGGRTGELFF
J gene: TRBJ2-7; D gene: NA; clone size: NA; V gene: TRBV19; CDR3 DNA: TGTGCCAGTAGTCCTGGGCCGGGGGGCCTCTACGAGCAGTACTTC; CDR3 protein: CASSPGPGGLYEQYF